The clone carrying this T cell receptor beta chain showed up many times. Antigen unknown. Axillary draining lymph nodes of breast cancer patients supplied the node samples. The data were taken from a study of breast tumors, draining lymph nodes, adjacent tissues. Whole-study results and caveats: Tumors had less TCR diversity than lymph nodes, more than nontumor tissue. Data fit most tumor T cells coming from lymph node, expanding in tumor.

From the multiplex PCR reads, TCRdb called clonotypes with MiXCR, one entry per CDR3 protein. This sample has about 140,000 distinct CDR3 sequences, with over 25% found just once. The CDR3 covers 13 residues. V was clipped by 10 bases and J by 3 bases, with 15 bases between them. Germline V lookup: CDR1 MDHEN, CDR2 SYDVKM. The receptor's source is a female donor with breast cancer. Some clones in this sample may be carry-over from other donors' samples. The sequenced sample was axillary lymph node tissue. The chain combines TRBV28 with TRBJ1-2, with D possibly matching TRBD1 (5 bases). In DNA form, the CDR3 reads TGTGCCACAAACCACGGGGCGGACTATGGCTACACCTTC. Protein sequence: CATNHGADYGYTF.